Each of the 27 T cell receptor beta chains below was sequenced from the same sample in a study of blood T cell repertoires in COVID-19. Produced via immunoSEQ multiplex PCR; TCRdb's table is partial and in-frame only. The sample includes over 80,000 clones, 80% to 90% of them seen just once. Input material: peripheral blood. These receptors all come from a man aged 50-59 years with acute or convalescent COVID-19.

The chain links TRBV5-1 to TRBJ2-5, with D unresolved. CDR3 length: 14 residues. Between the trimmed V and J ends, which lost 4 bases and 5 bases, there was a span of 15 bases. CDR1 SGHRS and CDR2 YFSETQ come from the germline V gene. In nucleotides, the CDR3 is TGCGCCAGCAGCCTGACACGTGCGATGGAGACCCAGTACTTC. Translating gives CASSLTRAMETQYF.

This chain joins TRBV5-1 and TRBJ2-1; TRBD1 is a possible D gene (7 bases). The germline V and J ends were trimmed by 3 bases and 3 bases, with 10 bases remaining between them. Germline CDR1 reads SGHRS; CDR2 reads YFSETQ. CDR3 length: 14 amino acids. In DNA form, the CDR3 reads TGCGCCAGCAGCTCAGGGGGGAGCTACAATGAGCAGTTCTTC. As protein: CASSSGGSYNEQFF. Based on the CDR3 plus reference TRBV5-1 and TRBJ2-1, the full variable domain is KAGVTQTPRYLIKTRGQQVTLSCSPISGHRSVSWYQQTPGQGLQFLFEYFSETQRNKGNFPGRFSGRQFSNSRSEMNVSTLELGDSALYLCASSSGGSYNEQFFGPGTRLTVL.

The genes are TRBV3-1 (or the pseudogene TRBV3-2) and TRBJ1-2; tentatively, D is TRBD1 (5 bases). Germline CDR1 and CDR2: LGHDT and YNNKEL (reference sequence). The ends were cut back, 3 bases at V and 7 bases at J, with 9 bases in the middle. The CDR3 has 12 residues. Here the CDR3 reads CASSQGRVGYTF. In DNA, the CDR3 is TGTGCCAGCAGCCAGGGCAGGGTTGGCTACACCTTC.

The chain uses TRBV19 and TRBJ2-3; TRBD1 matches 8 bases. The germline V gene encodes CDR1 LNHDA and CDR2 SQIVND (reference sequence). V trimming: 8 bases; J trimming: 4 bases; junction bases outside the gene matches: 5. The CDR3 length is 13 residues. The CDR3 spells CASHQGAPDTQYF. In DNA form, the CDR3 reads TGTGCCAGTCACCAGGGGGCCCCAGATACGCAGTATTTT.

This chain joins TRBV21-1 and TRBJ2-3; TRBD1 reflects the table's D call only, with no check against the DNA. TRBV21-1 corresponds to a pseudogene. This CDR3 has 16 amino acids. The chain's CDR3 is CASSERGQGDTDTQYF. The DNA of the CDR3 is TGTGCCAGCAGCGAAAGGGGACAGGGGGACACAGATACGCAGTATTTT.

V is TRBV24-1 and J is TRBJ2-5, with a tentative D call TRBD2 (6 bases). The V and J ends lost 3 bases and 3 bases respectively, with 7 bases between them. The CDR3 contains 13 residues. Germline assignment: CDR1 KGHDR and CDR2 SFDVKD. The CDR3 DNA follows: TGTGCCACCAGTGATGCGGGGAAAGAGACCCAGTACTTC. It yields the protein CATSDAGKETQYF.

This clone was seen a single time. The genes are TRBV6-6 and TRBJ1-2; 10 bases fit TRBD1. This CDR3 comprises 17 residues. J gave up 8 bases and V 5 bases, and 17 bases lay outside the gene matches. Germline values: CDR1 MNHNY, CDR2 SVGAGI (reference sequence). The CDR3 here is CASSRSKTGGVLKGYTF. The CDR3 DNA reads as TGTGCCAGCAGTCGAAGCAAGACAGGGGGCGTATTGAAAGGCTACACCTTC.

The J gene is TRBJ1-3, the V gene TRBV5-1, with 9 bases lining up with TRBD1. Germline assignment: CDR1 SGHRS and CDR2 YFSETQ. The CDR3 is made up of 15 amino acids. V lost 4 bases to trimming and J lost 0 bases; unmatched junction nucleotides: 2. This CDR3 is CASSQGQGSGNTIYF. The CDR3 DNA sequence: TGCGCCAGCAGCCAGGGACAGGGCTCTGGAAACACCATATATTTT.

The rearrangement links TRBV6-5 to TRBJ2-5; tentative D call: TRBD2 (6 bases). V was pared by 6 bases and J by 3 bases, with 17 bases between. CDR1 MNHEY and CDR2 SVGAGI come from the germline V gene. The CDR3 extends over 15 amino acids. This chain's CDR3 is CASRDLLLAKETQYF. For the CDR3, the DNA is TGTGCCAGCAGGGATCTCTTACTAGCCAAAGAGACCCAGTACTTC.

The chain couples TRBV7-9 to TRBJ1-2; TRBD1 might be the D (6 bases). The germline CDR1 and CDR2 sequences are SEHNR and FQNEAQ (reference sequence). The CDR3 is made up of 14 amino acids. Trimming took off 2 bases at V and 3 bases at J, with 10 bases between the two ends. The CDR3 here is CASSLQGGDYGYTF. DNA for the CDR3: TGTGCCAGCAGCTTACAAGGGGGGGACTATGGCTACACCTTC.

The chain links TRBV12-3 or TRBV12-4 to TRBJ1-1, with D possibly TRBD1 on 6 matching bases. V was shortened by 2 bases and J by 10 bases, with 11 bases between the two germline ends. The CDR3 runs to 12 residues. In DNA form, the CDR3 reads TGTGCCAGCAGTTTAACAGGGTTTGGAGCTTTCTTT. The encoded protein is CASSLTGFGAFF.

The J gene is TRBJ1-2, the V gene TRBV5-1, with D tentatively TRBD1 (5 bases). Germline V gives CDR1 SGHRS, CDR2 YFSETQ. Trimming removed 0 bases from V and 9 bases from J, with 18 bases in between. The CDR3 contains 15 residues. CDR3 in DNA: TGCGCCAGCAGCTTGGGATTTGCGGGCGGGGGAAGCTACACCTTC. It specifies CASSLGFAGGGSYTF.

In this sample, this clone turned up once. J is TRBJ2-1 and V is TRBV11-2, with 7 bases fitting TRBD2. There are 15 residues in the CDR3. Germline V lookup: CDR1 SGHAT, CDR2 FQNNGV. The junction had 16 bases not matched to a gene; V was cut back by 8 bases and J by 9 bases. Written as DNA, the CDR3 is TGTGCCAGCCGCCAACTGCCCGGACTAGTAGGTGAGCAGTTCTTC. The encoded protein is CASRQLPGLVGEQFF.

The genes are TRBV28 and TRBJ1-1; perhaps TRBD1 as D (5 bases). This CDR3 has 16 residues. V lost 9 bases and J lost 0, with 20 bases in between. In germline, CDR1 is MDHEN, CDR2 SYDVKM. CDR3 amino acids: CASTGAEQILNTEAFF. The CDR3 bases are TGTGCCAGTACTGGGGCCGAACAAATATTGAACACTGAAGCTTTCTTT.

The CDR3 here is CAITIQGGTEAFF. As DNA, the CDR3 is TGTGCCATCACCATACAGGGCGGCACTGAAGCTTTCTTT. This chain connects TRBV10-3 to TRBJ1-1; D might be TRBD1 (6 bases). Germline CDR1 is ENHRY and CDR2 is SYGVKD. V was clipped by 7 bases and J by 4 bases, with 13 bases between them. CDR3 size: 13 residues.

V gene TRBV27 combines with J gene TRBJ1-1; unclear D gene. V was trimmed by 6 bases and J by 10 bases, leaving 18 bases between them. Per germline, CDR1 MNHEY and CDR2 SMNVEV (reference sequence). The CDR3 sequence is 13 residues long. The chain's CDR3 is CASSPSTLSRAFF. For the CDR3, the DNA is TGTGCCAGCAGCCCAAGCACCCTTTCGAGAGCTTTCTTT.

The CDR3 reads CASSLTNMNTEAFF. Here the CDR3 DNA reads TGTGCCAGCAGCCTAACAAACATGAACACTGAAGCTTTCTTT. The V and J genes are TRBV7-8 and TRBJ1-1; no definite D call. The V end was cut by 5 bases, the J end by 0 bases, with 10 bases between. The CDR3 spans 14 residues. Germline assignment: CDR1 SGHVS and CDR2 FQNEAQ. Variable domain in full (rest from reference TRBV7-8 and TRBJ1-1): GAGVSQSPRYKVAKRGQDVALRCDPISGHVSLFWYQQALGQGPEFLTYFQNEAQLDKSGLPSDRFFAERPEGSVSTLKIQRTQQEDSAVYLCASSLTNMNTEAFFGQGTRLTVV.

The genes are TRBV6-6 and TRBJ2-2, with TRBD2 matching over 7 bases. Per the germline V gene, CDR1 is MNHNY and CDR2 is SVGAGI (reference sequence). V was pared by 6 bases and J by 1 base, with 8 bases of the junction left unmatched. The CDR3 loop spans 16 amino acids. CDR3 loop: CASSSPGLQNTGELFF. The CDR3, as DNA: TGTGCCAGCAGCTCTCCGGGACTACAGAACACCGGGGAGCTGTTTTTT.

The genes are TRBV3-1 (or the pseudogene TRBV3-2) and TRBJ2-2, with a tentative D call TRBD1 (6 bases). This CDR3 contains 16 residues. V gave up 1 base and J gave up 4 bases, with 13 bases separating them. The germline V gene encodes CDR1 LGHDT and CDR2 YNNKEL (reference sequence). The CDR3 protein is CASSQGGGSGTGELFF. The DNA of the CDR3 is TGTGCCAGCAGCCAAGGAGGGGGTTCGGGCACCGGGGAGCTGTTTTTT.

The table lists this clone with a few counts. The rearrangement uses TRBV7-3 and TRBJ2-1; the match to TRBD1 covers 8 bases. The CDR3 loop spans 13 amino acids. V trimming: 3 bases; J trimming: 8 bases; junction bases outside the gene matches: 3. Germline V gene data show CDR1 as SGHTA and CDR2 as FQGTGA. The chain's CDR3 is CASSFGQGHEQFF. CDR3 coding DNA: TGTGCCAGCAGCTTTGGACAGGGTCATGAGCAGTTCTTC.

This clone was counted a single time. This rearrangement joins TRBV6-2 or TRBV6-3 to TRBJ2-6; weak D call: TRBD1 (8 bases). The V and J ends lost 5 bases and 3 bases respectively, with 14 bases between them. The CDR3 has 16 residues. Germline loops: CDR1 MNHEY, CDR2 SVGEGT. The CDR3 loop is CASSLQGEGGANVLTF. The DNA for the CDR3 is TGTGCCAGCAGTCTACAGGGGGAGGGTGGGGCCAACGTCCTGACTTTC.

V is TRBV7-9 and J is TRBJ1-4; TRBD1 matches 8 bases. The CDR3 has 14 amino acids. V shed 5 bases and J 8 bases; nucleotides not matched to a gene: 7. From germline, CDR1 is SEHNR and CDR2 FQNEAQ (reference sequence). The CDR3 here is CASSRDRGDEKLFF. The CDR3 region has the DNA TGTGCCAGCAGCCGAGACAGGGGCGACGAAAAACTGTTTTTT. The full variable domain, rest sourced from reference TRBV7-9 and TRBJ1-4, is DTGVSQNPRHKITKRGQNVTFRCDPISEHNRLYWYRQTLGQGPEFLTYFQNEAQLEKSRLLSDRFSAERPKGSFSTLEIQRTEQGDSAMYLCASSRDRGDEKLFFGSGTQLSVL.

The chain joins TRBV7-9 to TRBJ2-5; the D is unclear. Germline CDR1 is SEHNR and CDR2 is FQNEAQ (reference sequence). Trimming pared 4 bases from V and 5 bases from J, leaving 8 bases between. The CDR3 runs to 12 residues. This chain's CDR3 is CASSSPGETQYF. In nucleotides, the CDR3 is TGTGCCAGCAGCTCACCCGGTGAGACCCAGTACTTC.

The V gene is TRBV19, the J gene TRBJ1-6; a weak D match, TRBD1 (5 bases). The germline CDR1 and CDR2 sequences are LNHDA and SQIVND (reference sequence). The V end was cut by 6 bases, the J end by 1 base, with 7 bases between. This CDR3 region has 14 residues. The CDR3 loop reads CASSQGSYNSPLHF. CDR3 bases: TGTGCCAGTAGCCAGGGTTCCTATAATTCACCCCTCCACTTT.

This clone was found once. CDR3 region: CATSRGTTSGGLDTQYF. CDR3 bases: TGTGCCACCAGCAGAGGCACTACTAGCGGGGGGTTGGATACGCAGTATTTT. V and J are TRBV15 and TRBJ2-3, with TRBD2 matching over 12 bases. The CDR3 sequence is 17 residues long. Germline V lookup: CDR1 LNHNV, CDR2 YYDKDF (reference sequence). J gave up 6 bases and V 1 base, and 8 bases lay outside the gene matches. The whole variable domain, filled in from reference TRBV15 and TRBJ2-3, reads DAMVIQNPRYQVTQFGKPVTLSCSQTLNHNVMYWYQQKSSQAPKLLFHYYDKDFNNEADTPDNFQSRRPNTSFCFLDIRSPGLGDTAMYLCATSRGTTSGGLDTQYFGPGTRLTVL.

This clone has only one observation. This chain joins TRBV5-8 and TRBJ2-5, with D uncertain. CDR3 length: 13 amino acids. V lost 4 bases, J lost 5 bases, and 12 bases lay in between. Per germline, CDR1 SGHTS and CDR2 YDEGEE. Written as DNA, the CDR3 is TGTGCCAGCAGCCGGCGGCACGGGGAGACCCAGTACTTC. Translation: CASSRRHGETQYF. The full variable domain, rest sourced from reference TRBV5-8 and TRBJ2-5, is EAGVTQSPTHLIKTRGQQATLRCSPISGHTSVYWYQQALGLGLQFLLWYDEGEERNRGNFPPRFSGRQFPNYSSELNVNALELEDSALYLCASSRRHGETQYFGPGTRLLVL.

The chain is built from TRBV28 and TRBJ1-1, with no clear D. Trimming left V 9 bases short and J 2 bases short, with 16 bases between. The CDR3 is 14 residues long. Germline assignment: CDR1 MDHEN and CDR2 SYDVKM. This chain's CDR3 is CASFEESLNTEAFF. In DNA, the CDR3 is TGTGCCAGTTTTGAGGAGTCGCTTAACACTGAAGCTTTCTTT.